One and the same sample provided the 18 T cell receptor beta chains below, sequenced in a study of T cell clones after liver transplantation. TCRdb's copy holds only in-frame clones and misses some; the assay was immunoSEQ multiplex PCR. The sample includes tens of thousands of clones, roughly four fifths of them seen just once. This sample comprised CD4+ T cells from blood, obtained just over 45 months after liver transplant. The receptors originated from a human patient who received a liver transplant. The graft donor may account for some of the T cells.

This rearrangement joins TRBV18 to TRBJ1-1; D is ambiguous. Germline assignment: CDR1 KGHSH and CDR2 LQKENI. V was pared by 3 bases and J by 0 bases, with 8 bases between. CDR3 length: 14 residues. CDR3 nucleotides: TGTGCCAGCTCACCGTCGGGCTTGAACACTGAAGCTTTCTTT. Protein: CASSPSGLNTEAFF.

CDR3 sequence: CASSARDGSSYEQYF. The CDR3 region has the DNA TGCGCCAGCAGCGCCCGGGACGGAAGCTCCTACGAGCAGTACTTC. The chain is built from TRBV5-1 and TRBJ2-7; D could derive from TRBD1 or TRBD2 (5 bases each). Per germline, CDR1 SGHRS and CDR2 YFSETQ. The V end was cut by 4 bases, the J end by 0 bases, with 14 bases between. The CDR3 extends over 15 amino acids.

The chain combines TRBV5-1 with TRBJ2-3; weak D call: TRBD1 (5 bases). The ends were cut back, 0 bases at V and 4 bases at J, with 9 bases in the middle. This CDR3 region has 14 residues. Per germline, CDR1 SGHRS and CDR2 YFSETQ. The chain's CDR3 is CASSLERGADTQYF. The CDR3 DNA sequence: TGCGCCAGCAGCTTGGAAAGGGGTGCAGATACGCAGTATTTT.

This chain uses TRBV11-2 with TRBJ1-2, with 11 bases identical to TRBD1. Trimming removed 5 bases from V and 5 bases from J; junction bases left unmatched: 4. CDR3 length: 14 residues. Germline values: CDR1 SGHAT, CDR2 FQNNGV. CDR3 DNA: TGTGCCAGCAGCCTGGGGACAGGGGGATATGGCTACACCTTC. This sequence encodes CASSLGTGGYGYTF.

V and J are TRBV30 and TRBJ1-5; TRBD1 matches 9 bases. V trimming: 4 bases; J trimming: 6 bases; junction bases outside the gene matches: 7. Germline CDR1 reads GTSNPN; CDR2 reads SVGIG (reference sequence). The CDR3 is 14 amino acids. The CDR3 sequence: CAWTGQGMSQPQHF. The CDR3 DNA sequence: TGTGCCTGGACCGGACAGGGGATGAGTCAGCCCCAGCATTTT.

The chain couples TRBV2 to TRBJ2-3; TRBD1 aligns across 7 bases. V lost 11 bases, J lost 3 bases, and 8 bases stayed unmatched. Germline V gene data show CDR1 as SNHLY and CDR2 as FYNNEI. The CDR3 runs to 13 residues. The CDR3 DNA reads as TGTGCCGGAACGACAGGGAGAACAGATACGCAGTATTTT. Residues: CAGTTGRTDTQYF.

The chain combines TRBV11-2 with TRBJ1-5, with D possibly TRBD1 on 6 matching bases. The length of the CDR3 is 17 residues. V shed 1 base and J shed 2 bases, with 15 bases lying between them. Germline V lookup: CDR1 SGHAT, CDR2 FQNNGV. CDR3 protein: CASSLVGARWGNQPQHF. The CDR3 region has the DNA TGTGCCAGCAGCTTAGTGGGGGCCCGATGGGGCAATCAGCCCCAGCATTTT. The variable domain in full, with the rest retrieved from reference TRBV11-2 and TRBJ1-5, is EAGVAQSPRYKIIEKRQSVAFWCNPISGHATLYWYQQILGQGPKLLIQFQNNGVVDDSQLPKDRFSAERLKGVDSTLKIQPAKLEDSAVYLCASSLVGARWGNQPQHFGDGTRLSIL.

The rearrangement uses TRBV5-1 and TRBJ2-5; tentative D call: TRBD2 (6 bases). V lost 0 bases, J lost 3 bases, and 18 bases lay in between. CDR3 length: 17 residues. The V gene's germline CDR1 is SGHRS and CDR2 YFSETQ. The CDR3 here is CASSLGEPGLLKETQYF. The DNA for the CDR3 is TGCGCCAGCAGCTTGGGGGAACCGGGACTTCTCAAAGAGACCCAGTACTTC.

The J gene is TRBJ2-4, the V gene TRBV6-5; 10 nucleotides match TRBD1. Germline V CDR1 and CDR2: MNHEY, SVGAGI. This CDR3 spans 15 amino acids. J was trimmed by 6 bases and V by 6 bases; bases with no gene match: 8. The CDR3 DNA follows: TGTGCCAGCAGCCTGACAGGGGGCTCAGGAAACATTCAGTACTTC. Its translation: CASSLTGGSGNIQYF.

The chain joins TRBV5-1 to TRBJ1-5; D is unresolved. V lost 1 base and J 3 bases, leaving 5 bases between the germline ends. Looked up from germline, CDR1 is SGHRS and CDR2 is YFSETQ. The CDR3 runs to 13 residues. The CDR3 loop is CASSLSPNQPQHF. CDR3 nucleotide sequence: TGCGCCAGCAGCTTGAGCCCCAATCAGCCCCAGCATTTT. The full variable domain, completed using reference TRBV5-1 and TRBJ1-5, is KAGVTQTPRYLIKTRGQQVTLSCSPISGHRSVSWYQQTPGQGLQFLFEYFSETQRNKGNFPGRFSGRQFSNSRSEMNVSTLELGDSALYLCASSLSPNQPQHFGDGTRLSIL.

The CDR3 DNA reads as TGTGCCAGCAGCAGACAGGGTGGGGGGTCCTACGAGCAGTACTTC. Its translation: CASSRQGGGSYEQYF. The chain recombines TRBV5-8 with TRBJ2-7; perhaps TRBD1 as D (7 bases). The CDR3 contains 15 residues. Germline V CDR1 and CDR2: SGHTS, YDEGEE. Trimming shortened V by 4 bases and J by 1 base, and 15 bases separated the two germline ends.

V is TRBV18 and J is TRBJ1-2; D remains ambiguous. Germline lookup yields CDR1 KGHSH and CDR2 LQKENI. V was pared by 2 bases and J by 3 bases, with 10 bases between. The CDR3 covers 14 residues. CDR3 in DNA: TGTGCCAGCTCACCAACGGGTTCTGACTATGGCTACACCTTC. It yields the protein CASSPTGSDYGYTF.

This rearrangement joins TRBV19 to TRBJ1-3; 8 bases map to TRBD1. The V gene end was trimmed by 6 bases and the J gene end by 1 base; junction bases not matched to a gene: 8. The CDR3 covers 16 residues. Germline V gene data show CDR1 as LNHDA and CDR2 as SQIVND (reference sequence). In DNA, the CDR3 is TGTGCCAGTAGGACCTGGCAGGGGGCTTCTGGAAACACCATATATTTT. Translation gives CASRTWQGASGNTIYF.

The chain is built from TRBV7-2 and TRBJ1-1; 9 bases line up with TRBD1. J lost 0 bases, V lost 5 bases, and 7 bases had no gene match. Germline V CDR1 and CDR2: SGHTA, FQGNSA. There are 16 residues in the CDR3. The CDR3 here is CASSPFGTGMNTEAFF. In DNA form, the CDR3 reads TGTGCCAGCAGCCCATTTGGGACAGGGATGAACACTGAAGCTTTCTTT. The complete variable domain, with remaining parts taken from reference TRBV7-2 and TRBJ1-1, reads GAGVSQSPSNKVTEKGKDVELRCDPISGHTALYWYRQSLGQGLEFLIYFQGNSAPDKSGLPSDRFSAERTGGSVSTLTIQRTQQEDSAVYLCASSPFGTGMNTEAFFGQGTRLTVV.

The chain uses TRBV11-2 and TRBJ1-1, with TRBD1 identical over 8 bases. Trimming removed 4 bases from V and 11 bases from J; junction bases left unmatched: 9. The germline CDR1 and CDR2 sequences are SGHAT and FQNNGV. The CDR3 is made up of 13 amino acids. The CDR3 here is CASSSMQGADAFF. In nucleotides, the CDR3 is TGTGCCAGCAGCTCCATGCAGGGGGCGGATGCTTTCTTT. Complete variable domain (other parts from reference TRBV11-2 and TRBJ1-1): EAGVAQSPRYKIIEKRQSVAFWCNPISGHATLYWYQQILGQGPKLLIQFQNNGVVDDSQLPKDRFSAERLKGVDSTLKIQPAKLEDSAVYLCASSSMQGADAFFGQGTRLTVV.

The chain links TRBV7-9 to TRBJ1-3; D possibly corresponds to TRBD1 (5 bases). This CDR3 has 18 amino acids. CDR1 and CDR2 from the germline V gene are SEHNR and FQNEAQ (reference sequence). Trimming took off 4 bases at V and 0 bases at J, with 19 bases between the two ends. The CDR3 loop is CASSSGRALLTSGNTIYF. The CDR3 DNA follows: TGTGCCAGCAGCTCGGGCAGGGCCCTACTGACCTCTGGAAACACCATATATTTT.

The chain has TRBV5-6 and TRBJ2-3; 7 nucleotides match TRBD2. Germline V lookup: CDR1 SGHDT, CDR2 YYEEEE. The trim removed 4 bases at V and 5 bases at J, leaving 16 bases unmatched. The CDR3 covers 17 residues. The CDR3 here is CASSALSSGGRGDTQYF. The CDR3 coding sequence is TGTGCCAGCAGCGCCTTGTCTAGCGGAGGCCGGGGAGATACGCAGTATTTT.

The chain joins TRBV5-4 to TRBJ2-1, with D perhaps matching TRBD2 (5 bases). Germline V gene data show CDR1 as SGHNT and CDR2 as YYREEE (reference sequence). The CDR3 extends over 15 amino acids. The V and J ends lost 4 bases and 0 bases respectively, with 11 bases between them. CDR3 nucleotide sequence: TGTGCCAGCAGCCCGAGCGGAAGCTCCTACAATGAGCAGTTCTTC. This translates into CASSPSGSSYNEQFF.